This T cell receptor beta chain originates from a study of patients and donors after allogeneic stem cell transplantation. This CDR3 is 15 amino acids long. The V segment lost 6 bases and the J segment 5 bases; nucleotides outside the gene matches: 10. Each CDR3 protein is one row after TCRdb ran MiXCR on the RT-PCR reads. The profile shows about a million distinct CDR3 sequences, about 20% of them singletons. The sample holds a few counts of this clonotype. V gene TRBV12-3 or TRBV12-4 combines with J gene TRBJ2-7, with 10 positions matching TRBD2. Sequenced material: blood, either unsorted or a sorted T cell fraction (not recorded which). This TCR came from a human donor who was either an allogeneic HSCT recipient or a stem cell or donor lymphocyte infusion donor (not recorded which). It is not recorded whose cells these are; they may come from a transplant donor. The CDR3 nucleotides are TGTGCCAGCAGCACACTAGCGGGAATCCCCCACGAGCAGTACTTC. This encodes CASSTLAGIPHEQYF.